In this sample, the clone carrying this TCR beta chain turned up a few times. Antigen: not known. Individuals who donated were healthy Caucasians from Russia aged roughly 6 to 100. Every sample yielded at least 6.5 million isolated PBMCs. Germline V lookup: CDR1 SGHAT, CDR2 FQDESV (reference sequence). This CDR3 region has 13 residues. Deletions cut 1 base from V and 9 bases from J, with 12 bases between. This sample stems from a study of blood T cells in healthy people across ages. Overall study findings and caveats: Roughly linearly, TCR beta diversity per million T cells fell as age increased. Unsorted PBMC material precluded a definitive naive versus antigen-experienced comparison.

The second PCR ran about 6 to 11 cycles with a sample-barcoded 5' primer and J-beta primers. TCRdb independently ran MiXCR on the 5' RACE reads; one entry per CDR3 protein. This sample has 550,000 to 750,000 distinct CDR3 sequences, with about 21% found just once. The gene calls are TRBV11-1 and TRBJ2-5, with unresolved D. Sequenced sample: blood. The sequence was collected from a man aged 65-85 years in good health. The CDR3 region is CASSLVPDLSQYF. The CDR3 nucleotides are TGTGCCAGCAGCTTAGTACCCGACCTGTCCCAGTACTTC.